This is a list of T cell receptor beta chains from one sample in a study of technical replicates of blood from a few donors. TCRdb's table, derived via immunoSEQ multiplex PCR, lists solely in-frame clones and lacks some. The table has about 83,000 clones, 90% to 95% seen once; the top ten hold more than 0.2%. Sequenced: T cells isolated from PBMCs. These receptors were collected from a human donor in good health. Both conserved end residues are trimmed from each CDR3.

CDR3aa	v_gene	j_gene
ASSPRRTEDGYT	TRBV6-5	TRBJ1-2
ASSGGQTSTYEQY	TRBV5-1	TRBJ2-7
ASSDVEGTDTQY	TRBV2	TRBJ2-3
ASSHIGRQINQPQH	TRBV4-1	TRBJ1-5
ASSAAGERNEQF	TRBV5-1	TRBJ2-1
ASSEWQTADSSYNEQF	TRBV25-1	TRBJ2-1
ASSELAGGPLGKQF	TRBV7-9	TRBJ2-1
ASSKRSRERENTEAF	TRBV21-1	TRBJ1-1
ASSLEFAGGETQY	TRBV7-7	TRBJ2-5
SGTHSSYNEQF	TRBV29-1	TRBJ2-1
ASSLSRGKDYGYT	TRBV11-2	TRBJ1-2
ASSVTRDRGNTEAF	TRBV7-9	TRBJ1-1
ASTFSGASYGYT	TRBV5-4	TRBJ1-2
AWRDLNKAGLMDYGYT	TRBV30	TRBJ1-2
ASTTGAGGSGELF	TRBV6-5	TRBJ2-2
ASSLLSRTYEQY	TRBV4-1	TRBJ2-7
ASISGRSQETQY	TRBV6-1	TRBJ2-5
ASSEVNNQPQH	TRBV6-1	TRBJ1-5
ASSLLGTITYEQY	TRBV28	TRBJ2-7
ASSDFPGQGYEQY	TRBV6-1	TRBJ2-7
ASSQTNYGYT	TRBV7-9	TRBJ1-2
ATSRTTQETQY	TRBV15	TRBJ2-5
ASSASRVPLYSGANVLT	TRBV7-8	TRBJ2-6
ASSLISGKTYEQY	TRBV4-1	TRBJ2-7
ASSLFPGLAFYEQY	TRBV27	TRBJ2-7
SAPPYNEQF	TRBV20-1	TRBJ2-1
ASSFGGLRGTEKLF	TRBV7-6	TRBJ1-4
ASSVREVILYETQY	TRBV6-1	TRBJ2-5
ASSQGGRGHEKLF	TRBV14	TRBJ1-4
ASSFGGNEQY	TRBV5-4	TRBJ2-7
ASREDRERWGYT	TRBV6-5	TRBJ1-2
SASQSLMNTEAF	TRBV29-1	TRBJ1-1
ASSVGQGDYGYT	TRBV9	TRBJ1-2
ASTFTGDYGYT	TRBV7-9	TRBJ1-2
ASSDLGNRAHNEQF	TRBV2	TRBJ2-1
ASSFQLVAETQY	TRBV7-9	TRBJ2-5
ASKSGNTIY	TRBV19	TRBJ1-3
ASTPRASGSYEQF	TRBV7-9	TRBJ2-1
ATSRNRGAPYEQY	TRBV15	TRBJ2-7
ASSLAEGGAQY	TRBV5-1	TRBJ2-5
ASSLPDQPQH	TRBV7-9	TRBJ1-5
ASSYGLAGETYEQY	TRBV13	TRBJ2-7
ASSLGRKTTSSYNEQF	TRBV11-2	TRBJ2-1
ASSVRDTESHEQY	TRBV9	TRBJ2-7
ASSFPQGAQDEQF	TRBV7-8	TRBJ2-1
ASSLRGQGVYGYT	TRBV13	TRBJ1-2
ASGPTGAYNEQF	TRBV7-6	TRBJ2-1